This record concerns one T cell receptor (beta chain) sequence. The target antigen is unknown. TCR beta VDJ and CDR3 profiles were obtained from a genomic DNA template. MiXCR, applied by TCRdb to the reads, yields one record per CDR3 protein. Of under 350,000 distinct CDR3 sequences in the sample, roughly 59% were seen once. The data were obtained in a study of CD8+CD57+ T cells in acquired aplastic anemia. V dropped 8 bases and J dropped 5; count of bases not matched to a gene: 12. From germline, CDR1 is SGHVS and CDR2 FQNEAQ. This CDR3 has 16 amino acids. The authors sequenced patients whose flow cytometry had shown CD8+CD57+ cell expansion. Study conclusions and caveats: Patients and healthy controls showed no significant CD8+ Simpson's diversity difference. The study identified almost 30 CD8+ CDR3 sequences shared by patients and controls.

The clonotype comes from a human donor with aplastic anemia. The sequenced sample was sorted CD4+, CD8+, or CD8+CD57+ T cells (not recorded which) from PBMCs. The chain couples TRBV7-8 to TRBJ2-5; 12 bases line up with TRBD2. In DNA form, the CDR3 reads TGTGCCAGCCACAACCCTAGCGGGGGGGCCTGGGAGACCCAGTACTTC. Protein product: CASHNPSGGAWETQYF.